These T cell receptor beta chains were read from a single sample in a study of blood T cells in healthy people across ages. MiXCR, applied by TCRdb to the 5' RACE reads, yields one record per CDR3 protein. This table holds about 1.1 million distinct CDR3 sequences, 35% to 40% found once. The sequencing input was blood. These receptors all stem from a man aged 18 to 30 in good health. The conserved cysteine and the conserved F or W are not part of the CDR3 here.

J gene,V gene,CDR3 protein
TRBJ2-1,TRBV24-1,ATSGFNEQF
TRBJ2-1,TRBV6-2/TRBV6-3,ASSPLLGTGYNEQF
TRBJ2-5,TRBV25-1,TSSESGHDETQY
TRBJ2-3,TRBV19,ASMPGVYRTDTQY
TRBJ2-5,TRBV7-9,ASINGGGEETQY
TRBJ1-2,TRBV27,ASSSPKTGYGYT
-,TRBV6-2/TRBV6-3,ASSDVATETQY
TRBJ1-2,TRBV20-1,SARDGAGKAYGYT
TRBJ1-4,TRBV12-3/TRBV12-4,ASSPSNEKLF
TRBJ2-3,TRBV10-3,AISESMRGANTDTQY
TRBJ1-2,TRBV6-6,ASSYQGSLNGYT
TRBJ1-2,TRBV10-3,ASLGTGFDGYT
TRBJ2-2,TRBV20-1,SARRTEAGELF
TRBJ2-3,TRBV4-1,ASSQEVGTDTQY
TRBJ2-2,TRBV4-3,ASSQVTGHPGELF
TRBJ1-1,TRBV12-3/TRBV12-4,ASTLERQGGTEAF
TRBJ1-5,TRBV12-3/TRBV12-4,ASSLTGRRNQPQH
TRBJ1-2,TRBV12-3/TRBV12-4,ASTERDRDCGYT
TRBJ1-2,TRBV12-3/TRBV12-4,ASSSRGGYT
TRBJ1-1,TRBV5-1,ASSPPRQNTEAF
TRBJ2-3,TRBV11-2,ASSLEAGWGTDTQY
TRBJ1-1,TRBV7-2,ASSLGPTGVSATEAF
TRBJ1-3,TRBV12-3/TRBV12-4,ASSLAPRDTIY
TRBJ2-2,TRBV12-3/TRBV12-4,ASSFGGGMDTGELF
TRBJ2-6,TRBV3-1,ASSHPRQAGANVLT
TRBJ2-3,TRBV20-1,SARDPTGETTDTQY
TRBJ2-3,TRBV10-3,AISETEIDTQY
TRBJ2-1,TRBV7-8,ASSSPTGGSSYNEQF
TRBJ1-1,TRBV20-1,SAPQNRLLVAEAF
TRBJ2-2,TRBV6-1,ASITRGTGELF
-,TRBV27,ASKGIEYNEQY
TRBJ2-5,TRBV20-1,SVRGGADKGMETQY
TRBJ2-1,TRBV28,ASRAIGGDEQF
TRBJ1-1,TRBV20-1,SASALFELNTEAF